This T cell receptor (beta chain) was observed in a study of T cells in Graves' hyperthyroidism and ophthalmopathy. Approximately 10 ml of fresh peripheral blood supplied the PBMCs. This CDR3 has 15 amino acids. CDR1 and CDR2 from the germline V gene are KGHSH and LQKENI. This clonotype was seen only a few times. Mismatch with germline at one junction end may stem from a read error. Researchers amplified the TCR beta CDR3 regions from RNA transcripts. With the HTBI primer set, the TCR CDR3 went through a first round of RT-PCR. TCRdb reprocessed the multiplex PCR reads with MiXCR, giving one entry per CDR3 protein. The sample lists 300,000 or so distinct CDR3 sequences; 15% to 20% were seen once.

The sequenced sample consisted of blood. This sequence originates from a woman aged 55-69 years with Graves' ophthalmopathy. The chain couples TRBV18 to TRBJ2-5; the match to TRBD1 covers 8 bases. The CDR3 DNA reads TGTACCAGCTCACCAAGGACAGGGCCCCAAGAGACCCAGTACTTC. Translated, it gives CTSSPRTGPQETQYF. Full variable domain (rest looked up from reference TRBV18 and TRBJ2-5): NAGVMQNPRHLVRRRGQEARLRCSPMKGHSHVYWYRQLPEEGLKFMVYLQKENIIDESGMPKERFSAEFPKEGPSILRIQQVVRGDSAAYFCTSSPRTGPQETQYFGPGTRLLVL.